This TCR beta chain was identified during a study of T cell responses to AZD1222 COVID-19 vaccine. The CDR3 extends over 14 amino acids. The germline V gene encodes CDR1 LGHDT and CDR2 YNNKEL (reference sequence). V was clipped by 8 bases and J by 4 bases, with 16 bases between them. TCRdb keeps only in-frame clones here, not all; method: immunoSEQ multiplex PCR. The table lists more than 100,000 clones, approximately 91% of them singletons. The material was peripheral blood, obtained on day 0 of AZD1222 vaccination. The clonotype was recovered from an adult in good health. The chain joins TRBV3-1 (or the pseudogene TRBV3-2) to TRBJ2-3, with D maybe TRBD2 (6 bases). The CDR3 coding sequence is TGTGCCAGCGCTCAGCGGACTAAAGCAGATACGCAGTATTTT. This codes for CASAQRTKADTQYF.